The next 22 T cell receptor beta chains were all read from a single sample in a study of blood T cell repertoires in COVID-19. Only in-frame clones appear in the TCRdb table, and some are missing; sequencing was by immunoSEQ multiplex PCR. The sample holds approximately 180,000 clones, 76% seen once. Sequenced sample: PBMCs or T cells enriched from blood (not recorded which). All receptors derive from a woman aged 45-65 years with acute COVID-19.

The CDR3 reads CASSLDGWNQPQHF. DNA for the CDR3: TGTGCCAGCAGCTTAGACGGGTGGAATCAGCCCCAGCATTTT. The chain carries TRBV7-8 and TRBJ1-5; no clear D gene. Germline CDR1 SGHVS, CDR2 FQNEAQ. The CDR3 is made up of 14 amino acids. The germline V and J ends were trimmed by 1 base and 4 bases, with 8 bases remaining between them.

The V call is TRBV24-1, the J call TRBJ2-1; 10 bases match TRBD1. V lost 9 bases, J lost 8 bases, and 12 bases stayed unmatched. Germline V CDR1 and CDR2: KGHDR, SFDVKD. The CDR3 is made up of 15 amino acids. CDR3 loop: CATGGDRGLLHEQFF. The CDR3 DNA reads as TGTGCCACCGGTGGGGACAGGGGTCTTTTGCATGAGCAGTTCTTC.

The chain recombines TRBV4-1 with TRBJ1-5; D is undetermined. V lost 0 bases to trimming and J lost 6 bases, with 18 bases between them. This CDR3 has 17 amino acids. Germline V CDR1 and CDR2: MGHRA, YSYEKL. The chain's CDR3 is CASSQDSDLGVGQPQHF. The CDR3 DNA reads TGCGCCAGCAGCCAAGATTCGGACCTGGGAGTCGGTCAGCCCCAGCATTTT.

The chain carries TRBV2 and TRBJ1-1, with D possibly TRBD1 on 5 matching bases. CDR1 is SNHLY, CDR2 FYNNEI, per germline. This CDR3 is 11 amino acids long. Trimming shortened V by 6 bases and J by 4 bases, and 6 bases separated the two germline ends. CDR3 bases: TGTGCCAGCAGGGGGGGCACTGAAGCTTTCTTT. Its protein is CASRGGTEAFF.

The chain is built from TRBV19 and TRBJ1-4; 7 bases agree with TRBD1. The V and J ends lost 9 bases and 3 bases, in that order; junction bases with no gene match: 16. CDR3 length: 17 amino acids. Germline CDR1 reads LNHDA; CDR2 reads SQIVND (reference sequence). CDR3 nucleotides: TGTGCCAGCTACCCCACCTACAGGGGCCCCGCTAATGAAAAACTGTTTTTT. Amino acid sequence: CASYPTYRGPANEKLFF.

The V call is TRBV7-7, the J call TRBJ2-5; possibly TRBD1 for D (6 bases). V dropped 0 bases and J dropped 3 bases, with 23 bases sitting between them. CDR3 size: 19 residues. Per the germline V gene, CDR1 is SSHAT and CDR2 is FNYEAQ (reference sequence). As DNA, the CDR3 is TGTGCCAGCAGCTTAGCGCCCCGGACAGAGCGTCGGAGAGAAGAGACCCAGTACTTC. It codes for CASSLAPRTERRREETQYF. Looking up the rest from reference TRBV7-7 and TRBJ2-5 gives the full variable domain: GAGVSQSPRYKVTKRGQDVTLRCDPISSHATLYWYQQALGQGPEFLTYFNYEAQPDKSGLPSDRFSAERPEGSISTLTIQRTEQRDSAMYRCASSLAPRTERRREETQYFGPGTRLLVL.

This chain uses TRBV6-2 or TRBV6-3 with TRBJ1-1, with a possible D match to TRBD1 (5 bases). The CDR3 runs to 16 residues. CDR1 is MNHEY, CDR2 SVGEGT, per germline. Deletions cut 6 bases from V and 1 base from J, with 18 bases between. The CDR3 here is CASSPFLTGGNTEAFF. The CDR3 bases are TGTGCCAGCAGCCCTTTCTTAACCGGGGGGAACACTGAAGCTTTCTTT.

The J gene is TRBJ1-6, the V gene TRBV19; a possible D gene is TRBD1 (6 bases). V was trimmed by 6 bases and J by 7 bases, leaving 22 bases between them. CDR3 length: 17 residues. Germline V gene data show CDR1 as LNHDA and CDR2 as SQIVND (reference sequence). Written as DNA, the CDR3 is TGTGCCAGTAGCCTACGACTTTGGACAGAACAAAATTCACCCCTCCACTTT. It encodes CASSLRLWTEQNSPLHF.

The chain employs TRBV9 and TRBJ2-5; D may be TRBD2 (6 bases). The V end was cut by 4 bases, the J end by 9 bases, with 22 bases between. This CDR3 spans 15 amino acids. Per the germline V gene, CDR1 is SGDLS and CDR2 is YYNGEE. CDR3 DNA: TGTGCCAGCAGCCCCCAGGGACTGGGGGGTGAGGCCCAGTACTTC. It specifies CASSPQGLGGEAQYF.

The V and J genes are TRBV6-1 and TRBJ1-2; possible D gene TRBD1, 5 bases. V was cut by 3 bases and J by 8 bases, with 19 bases left in between. Germline-derived CDR1 and CDR2 are MNHNS and SASEGT. CDR3 size: 15 residues. The CDR3 sequence: CASSDGGGRLGGYTF. The CDR3 bases are TGTGCCAGCAGTGACGGGGGAGGGCGCCTGGGCGGCTACACCTTC.

The V and J genes are TRBV29-1 and TRBJ1-1; D call uncertain. Trimming stripped 7 bases from V and 1 base from J, with 16 bases between. The length of the CDR3 is 14 residues. The germline V gene has CDR1 SQVTM and CDR2 ANQGSEA. The CDR3 loop is CSATQSVWNTEAFF. In DNA form, the CDR3 reads TGCAGCGCCACTCAATCGGTGTGGAACACTGAAGCTTTCTTT.

The V gene is TRBV30, the J gene TRBJ1-2, with D tentatively TRBD1 (5 bases). CDR3 length equals 13 residues. Between the trimmed V and J ends, which lost 3 bases and 7 bases, there was a span of 15 bases. Germline CDR1 GTSNPN, CDR2 SVGIG (reference sequence). The CDR3 nucleotides are TGTGCCTGGAGCTCTTCGGGTAGGGGTGGCTACACCTTC. Its protein product is CAWSSSGRGGYTF.

The V and J genes are TRBV9 and TRBJ1-2; possible D gene TRBD1, 6 bases. Germline V gene lookup returns CDR1 SGDLS and CDR2 YYNGEE. The CDR3 extends over 15 amino acids. Between the trimmed V and J ends, which lost 4 bases and 0 bases, there was a span of 13 bases. CDR3 in DNA: TGTGCCAGCAGCCTACCGGACAGACCTAACTATGGCTACACCTTC. Its protein is CASSLPDRPNYGYTF.

The chain couples TRBV5-1 to TRBJ1-1; D is ambiguous. V lost 0 bases and J lost 0, with 6 bases in between. CDR1 is SGHRS and CDR2 is YFSETQ in the germline V gene. This CDR3 is 14 amino acids long. The CDR3 sequence is CASSLAPMNTEAFF. The CDR3 coding sequence is TGCGCCAGCAGCTTGGCTCCTATGAACACTGAAGCTTTCTTT.

The chain combines TRBV28 with TRBJ1-3, with D perhaps matching TRBD1 (5 bases). The germline gives CDR1 MDHEN, CDR2 SYDVKM. V was cut by 5 bases and J by 3 bases, with 11 bases left in between. The CDR3 length is 14 residues. CDR3 in amino acids: CASSLGAGGNTIYF. The CDR3 DNA reads as TGTGCCAGCAGTCTAGGGGCAGGTGGAAACACCATATATTTT.

The chain uses TRBV9 and TRBJ2-2, with 9 bases fitting TRBD2. V was pared by 1 base and J by 6 bases, with 13 bases of the junction left unmatched. The CDR3 has 18 amino acids. Per germline, CDR1 SGDLS and CDR2 YYNGEE. CDR3 amino acids: CASSVTEQTGLASGELFF. As DNA, the CDR3 is TGTGCCAGCAGCGTAACGGAACAGACGGGACTAGCCTCCGGGGAGCTGTTTTTT.

The chain carries TRBV28 and TRBJ1-4, with TRBD1 matching 8 bases. The junction had 11 bases not matched to a gene; V was cut back by 5 bases and J by 3 bases. The CDR3 has 17 amino acids. Germline lookup yields CDR1 MDHEN and CDR2 SYDVKM. This CDR3 reads CASSRRGQGQSNEKLFF. The CDR3 DNA is TGTGCCAGCAGTCGCCGAGGACAGGGACAGTCTAATGAAAAACTGTTTTTT.

The genes are TRBV2 and TRBJ2-3; 9 bases map to TRBD2. With V trimmed by 4 bases and J by 4 bases, 6 bases remained unmatched. Germline CDR1 SNHLY, CDR2 FYNNEI. CDR3 length: 15 residues. Written as DNA, the CDR3 is TGTGCCAGCAGTGTCGAGGGCGGGGGGGCAGATACGCAGTATTTT. As protein: CASSVEGGGADTQYF. The full variable domain, completed using reference TRBV2 and TRBJ2-3, is EPEVTQTPSHQVTQMGQEVILRCVPISNHLYFYWYRQILGQKVEFLVSFYNNEISEKSEIFDDQFSVERPDGSNFTLKIRSTKLEDSAMYFCASSVEGGGADTQYFGPGTRLTVL.

The chain carries TRBV7-6 and TRBJ1-6; D call uncertain. The V gene lost 6 bases and the J gene lost 0 bases, with 15 bases spanning the gap. The CDR3 runs to 17 residues. CDR1 and CDR2 (germline): SGHVS, FNYEAQ. The CDR3 protein is CASSPREASSYNSPLHF. The CDR3 nucleotides are TGTGCCAGCAGTCCTAGGGAGGCCAGCTCCTATAATTCACCCCTCCACTTT.

This clone has a handful of counts. The chain uses TRBV19 and TRBJ2-7; D possibly corresponds to TRBD2 (5 bases). Germline V CDR1 and CDR2: LNHDA, SQIVND (reference sequence). The CDR3 has 15 residues. The ends were cut back, 4 bases at V and 3 bases at J, with 16 bases in the middle. CDR3 in amino acids: CASSSGSADYYEQYV. DNA of the CDR3: TGTGCCAGTAGTAGCGGATCGGCAGACTACTACGAGCAGTACGTC.

V and J are TRBV7-2 and TRBJ2-5; maybe TRBD2 (6 bases). The CDR3 covers 14 residues. The V gene's germline CDR1 is SGHTA and CDR2 FQGNSA. Trimming cost V 5 bases and J 2 bases, with 12 bases left between them. The CDR3 bases are TGTGCCAGCAGCCGGGGGAGCGAACAAGAGACCCAGTACTTC. Its protein is CASSRGSEQETQYF.

The chain joins TRBV7-9 to TRBJ1-6, with TRBD1 matching 11 bases. The V gene end was trimmed by 1 base and the J gene end by 7 bases; junction bases not matched to a gene: 6. Germline V lookup: CDR1 SEHNR, CDR2 FQNEAQ (reference sequence). The CDR3 is 17 amino acids. The CDR3 DNA sequence: TGTGCCAGCAGCTTAGGCCCAGGACAGGGGGCCAATTCACCCCTCCACTTT. Its translation: CASSLGPGQGANSPLHF.